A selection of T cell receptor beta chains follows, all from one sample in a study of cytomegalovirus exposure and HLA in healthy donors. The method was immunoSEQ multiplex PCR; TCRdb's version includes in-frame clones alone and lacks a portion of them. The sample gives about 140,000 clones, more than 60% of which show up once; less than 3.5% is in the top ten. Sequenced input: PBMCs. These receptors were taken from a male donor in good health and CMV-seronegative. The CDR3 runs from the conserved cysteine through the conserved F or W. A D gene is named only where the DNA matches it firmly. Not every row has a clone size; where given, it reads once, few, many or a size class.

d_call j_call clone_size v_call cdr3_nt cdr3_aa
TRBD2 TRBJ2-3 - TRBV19 TGTGCCAGTAGTAGGGGCCCTAGCGGGAGCACAGATACGCAGTATTTT CASSRGPSGSTDTQYF
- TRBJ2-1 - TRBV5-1 TGCGCCAGCAGCTTCAGTGTGTACAATGAGCAGTTCTTC CASSFSVYNEQFF
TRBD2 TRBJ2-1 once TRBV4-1 TGCGCCAGCAGCCAAGATACTAGCGGGGCGGGTAGCTCCTACAATGAGCAGTTCTTC CASSQDTSGAGSSYNEQFF
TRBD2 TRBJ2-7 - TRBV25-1 TGTGCCAGCAGTGTGGCTAGCGGGTACTCCTACGAGCAGTACTTC CASSVASGYSYEQYF
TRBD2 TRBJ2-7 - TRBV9 TGTGCCAGCAGCGGTGGAGCGGGACCTACCTACGAGCAGTACTTC CASSGGAGPTYEQYF
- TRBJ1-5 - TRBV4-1 TGCGCCAGCAGCCAAGTCGAGAATCAGCCCCAGCATTTT CASSQVENQPQHF
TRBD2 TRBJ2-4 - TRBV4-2 TGTGCCAGCAGCCAAGGAACTAGCGGGGGGGCCCAAAACATTCAGTACTTC CASSQGTSGGAQNIQYF
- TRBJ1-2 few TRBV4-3 TGCGCCAGCAGCCAACTCGGGGGAGCCGAATTTACTTATGGCTACACCTTC CASSQLGGAEFTYGYTF
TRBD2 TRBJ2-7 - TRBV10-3 TGTGCCATCGGAGCCGGGACTAGCAGCTACGAGCAGTACTTC CAIGAGTSSYEQYF
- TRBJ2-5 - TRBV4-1 TGCGCCAGCAGCCCACTTAGCGCCGAGACCCAGTACTTC CASSPLSAETQYF
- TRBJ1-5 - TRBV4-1 TGCGCCAGCAGCCACTTGTCAGAAAGTGTGCCCCAGCATTTT CASSHLSESVPQHF
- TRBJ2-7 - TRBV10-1 TGCGCCAGCAGTGCGCAGCGGGCCTACGAGCAGTACTTC CASSAQRAYEQYF
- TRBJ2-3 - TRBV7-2 TGTGCCAGCAACCCCCCAGGGGGGAGAACAGATACGCAGTATTTT CASNPPGGRTDTQYF
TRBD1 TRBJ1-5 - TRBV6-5 TGTGCCAGCAGTGGACAGGGGCCAAACATTCAGCCCCAGCATTTT CASSGQGPNIQPQHF
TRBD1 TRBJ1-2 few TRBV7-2 TGTGCCAGCAGCCCAAGGGGCGGGGGGACAGGGGGTAATGGCTACACCTTC CASSPRGGGTGGNGYTF
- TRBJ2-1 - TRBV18 TGTGCCAGCTCACCTACACTGGGGGCTCGCGATGAGCAGTTCTTC CASSPTLGARDEQFF
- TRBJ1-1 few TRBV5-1 TGCGCCAGCAGCTTCCTAGTGAACACTGAAGCTTTCTTT CASSFLVNTEAFF
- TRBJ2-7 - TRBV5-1 TGCGCCCGCAGTTCTGGCGCGGGACAGACGATGTACGAGCAGTACTTC CARSSGAGQTMYEQYF
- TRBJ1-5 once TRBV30 TGTGCCTGGAGTGTACGGAGCAATCAGCCCCAGCATTTT CAWSVRSNQPQHF
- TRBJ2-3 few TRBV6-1 TGTGCCAGCAGTGAAGACCGCGGGGCCACAGATACGCAGTATTTT CASSEDRGATDTQYF
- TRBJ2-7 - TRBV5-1 TGCGCCAGCAGCTTCTATCAGGGCAACCCCTACGAGCAGTACTTC CASSFYQGNPYEQYF
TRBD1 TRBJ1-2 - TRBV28 TGTGCCAGCACCCCGGGACAGACATACTATGGCTACACCTTC CASTPGQTYYGYTF
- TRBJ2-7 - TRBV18 TGTGCCAGCTCACCCCAGCAGGGGCCCTACGAGCAGTACTTC CASSPQQGPYEQYF
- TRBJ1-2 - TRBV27 TGTGCCAGCAGTTTATCCGGCAGGCTCCTTGGCTACACCTTC CASSLSGRLLGYTF
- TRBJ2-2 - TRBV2 TGTGCCAGCAGATTTCAGGCAACCGGGGAGCTGTTTTTT CASRFQATGELFF
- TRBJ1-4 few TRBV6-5 TGTGCCAGCAGGAGCCCTAATGAAAAACTGTTTTTT CASRSPNEKLFF